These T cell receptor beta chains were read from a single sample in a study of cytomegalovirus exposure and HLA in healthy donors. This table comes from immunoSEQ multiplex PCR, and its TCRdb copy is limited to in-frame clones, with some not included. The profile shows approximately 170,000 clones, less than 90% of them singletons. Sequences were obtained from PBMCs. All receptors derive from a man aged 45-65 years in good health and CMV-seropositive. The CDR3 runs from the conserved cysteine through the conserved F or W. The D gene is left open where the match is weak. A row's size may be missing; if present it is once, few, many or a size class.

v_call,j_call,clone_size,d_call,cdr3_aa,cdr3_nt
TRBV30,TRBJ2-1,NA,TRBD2,CACTGRGLNEQFF,TGTGCCTGTACCGGGAGGGGACTCAATGAGCAGTTCTTC
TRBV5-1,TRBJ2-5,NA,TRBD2,CANPSRVRGNGAQYF,TGCGCCAACCCCTCTAGGGTGCGGGGGAACGGGGCCCAGTACTTC
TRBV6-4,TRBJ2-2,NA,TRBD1,CASSDKGATGELFF,TGTGCCAGCAGTGACAAGGGGGCCACCGGGGAGCTGTTTTTT
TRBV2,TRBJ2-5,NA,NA,CASSEQGGGGGQETQYF,TGTGCCAGCAGTGAACAAGGGGGGGGAGGTGGGCAAGAGACCCAGTACTTC
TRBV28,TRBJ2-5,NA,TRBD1,CASSIDRGRSETQYF,TGTGCCAGCAGTATCGACAGGGGTCGTAGTGAGACCCAGTACTTC
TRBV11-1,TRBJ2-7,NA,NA,CASSLALGLEQYF,TGTGCCAGCAGCTTAGCATTGGGACTCGAGCAGTACTTC
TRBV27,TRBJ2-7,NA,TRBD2,CASSLKFLAGVYYEQYF,TGTGCCAGCAGTTTAAAGTTTCTAGCGGGTGTATACTACGAGCAGTACTTC
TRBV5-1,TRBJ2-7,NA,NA,CASSPVDRRSYEQYF,TGCGCCAGCAGCCCGGTCGACAGGAGATCCTACGAGCAGTACTTC
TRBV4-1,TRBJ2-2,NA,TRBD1,CASSQVGGANTGELFF,TGCGCCAGCAGCCAAGTAGGGGGCGCGAACACCGGGGAGCTGTTTTTT
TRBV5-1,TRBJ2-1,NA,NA,CASSPRGWGSYNEQFF,TGCGCCAGCAGCCCCCGCGGGTGGGGCTCCTACAATGAGCAGTTCTTC
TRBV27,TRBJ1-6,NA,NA,CASSLSTGGANSPLHF,TGTGCCAGCAGTTTAAGTACCGGGGGAGCTAATTCACCCCTCCACTTT
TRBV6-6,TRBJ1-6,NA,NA,CASLPEYNSPLHF,TGTGCCAGCCTCCCTGAGTATAATTCACCCCTCCACTTT
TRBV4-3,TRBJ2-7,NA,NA,CASSQDRGGWEQYF,TGCGCCAGCAGCCAAGATAGGGGGGGCTGGGAGCAGTACTTC
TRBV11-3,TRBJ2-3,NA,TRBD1,CASSWGQGNTDTQYF,TGTGCCAGCAGCTGGGGACAGGGGAACACAGATACGCAGTATTTT
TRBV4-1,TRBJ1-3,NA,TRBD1,CASSQPTEGGRGNTIYF,TGCGCCAGCAGCCAACCTACTGAAGGGGGCCGCGGAAACACCATATATTTT
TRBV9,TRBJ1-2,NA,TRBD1,CASRPTGTGSYGYTF,TGTGCCAGCAGACCAACCGGGACAGGGAGCTATGGCTACACCTTC
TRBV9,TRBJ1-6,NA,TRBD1,CASSAAGQGNSPLHF,TGTGCCAGCAGCGCCGCGGGACAGGGCAATTCACCCCTCCACTTT
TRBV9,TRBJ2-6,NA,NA,CASSVSGQASGANVLTF,TGTGCCAGCAGCGTAAGTGGTCAGGCCTCTGGGGCCAACGTCCTGACTTTC
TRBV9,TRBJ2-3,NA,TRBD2,CASSVEGLAGPTDTQYF,TGTGCCAGCAGCGTAGAGGGACTAGCGGGACCCACAGATACGCAGTATTTT
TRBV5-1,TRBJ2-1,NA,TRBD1,CASSPEGTADNEQFF,TGCGCCAGCAGCCCGGAAGGGACAGCGGACAATGAGCAGTTCTTC
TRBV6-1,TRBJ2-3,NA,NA,CASSLEQTDTQYF,TGTGCCAGCAGTTTAGAACAGACAGATACGCAGTATTTT
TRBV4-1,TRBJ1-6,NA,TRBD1,CASSYRDRDESPLHF,TGCGCCAGCAGCTACCGGGACAGGGATGAGTCACCCCTCCACTTT
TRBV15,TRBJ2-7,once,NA,CATSLRATYEQYF,TGTGCCACCAGTCTTCGAGCCACCTACGAGCAGTACTTC
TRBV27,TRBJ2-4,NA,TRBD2,CASSVWDPGGARGAKNIQYF,TGTGCCAGCAGTGTCTGGGACCCAGGTGGGGCGCGGGGGGCCAAAAACATTCAGTACTTC
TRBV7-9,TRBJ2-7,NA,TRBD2,CASSRTSGGRSYEQYF,TGTGCCAGCAGCCGGACTAGCGGGGGCCGCTCCTACGAGCAGTACTTC
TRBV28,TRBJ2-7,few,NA,CASSLSGYEQYF,TGTGCCAGCAGTTTAAGCGGATACGAGCAGTACTTC
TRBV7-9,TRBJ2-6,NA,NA,CASSLLSGFGANVLTF,TGTGCCAGCAGCTTACTCTCGGGGTTTGGGGCCAACGTCCTGACTTTC
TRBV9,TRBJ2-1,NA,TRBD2,CASSVGGSGDEQFF,TGTGCCAGCAGCGTAGGAGGGAGCGGGGATGAGCAGTTCTTC
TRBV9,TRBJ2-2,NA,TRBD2,CASSPSGRGGTGELFF,TGTGCCAGCAGCCCCAGTGGGCGGGGGGGCACCGGGGAGCTGTTTTTT
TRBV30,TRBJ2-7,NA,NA,CAWTPRTVYEQYF,TGTGCCTGGACCCCAAGGACAGTCTACGAGCAGTACTTC
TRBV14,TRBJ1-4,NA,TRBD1,CASSQDRGNEKLFF,TGTGCCAGCAGCCAGGACAGGGGGAATGAAAAACTGTTTTTT
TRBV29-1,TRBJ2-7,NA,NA,CSVEDEARTSEQYF,TGCAGCGTTGAAGATGAGGCCCGGACTTCCGAGCAGTACTTC
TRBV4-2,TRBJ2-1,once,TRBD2,CASSQDRTGGLNEQFF,TGTGCCAGCAGCCAAGATCGAACGGGGGGGCTAAATGAGCAGTTCTTC
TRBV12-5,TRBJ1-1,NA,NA,CASGARTENTEAFF,TGTGCTAGTGGTGCACGAACTGAGAACACTGAAGCTTTCTTT
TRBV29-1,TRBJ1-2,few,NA,CSVVLGALGYTF,TGCAGCGTTGTATTGGGGGCGCTTGGCTACACCTTC
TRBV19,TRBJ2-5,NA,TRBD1,CASSPGGAWETQYF,TGTGCCAGTAGTCCAGGGGGCGCTTGGGAGACCCAGTACTTC
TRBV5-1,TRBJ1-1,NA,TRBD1,CASSYTGGGEAFF,TGCGCCAGCAGCTATACAGGGGGCGGGGAAGCTTTCTTT
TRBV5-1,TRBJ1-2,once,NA,CASSGGDFKGGYTF,TGCGCCAGCAGCGGAGGGGATTTTAAAGGTGGCTACACCTTC
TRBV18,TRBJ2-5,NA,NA,CASSPPGAGETQYF,TGTGCCAGCTCACCACCGGGGGCGGGAGAGACCCAGTACTTC
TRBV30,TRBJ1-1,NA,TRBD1,CAWSTGAVPEAFF,TGTGCCTGGTCGACAGGGGCGGTCCCTGAAGCTTTCTTT
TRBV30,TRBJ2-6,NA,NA,CAWSRRLESGANVLTF,TGTGCCTGGAGTCGGAGGTTGGAGTCTGGGGCCAACGTCCTGACTTTC
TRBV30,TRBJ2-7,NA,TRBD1,CALAETGKLYEQYF,TGTGCCCTCGCCGAGACAGGGAAGCTCTACGAGCAGTACTTC
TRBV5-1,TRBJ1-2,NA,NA,CASSFLAGRYTF,TGCGCCAGCAGCTTCCTTGCGGGGCGCTACACCTTC
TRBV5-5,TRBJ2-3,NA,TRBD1,CASSLTGELNTQYF,TGTGCCAGCAGCCTCACAGGGGAGCTTAATACGCAGTATTTT